This T cell receptor beta chain was recovered during a study of shared clonotypes between healthy human individuals. Findings and limits, study-wide: Relative to memory subsets, naive subsets generally showed larger estimated richness.

Turning to this clone: The antigen remains undetermined.

Libraries were prepared by immunoSEQ multiplex PCR; TCRdb keeps only in-frame clonotypes and omits some of them. The data show millions of clones, around 94% seen once. The CDR3 loop spans 14 amino acids. The V and J ends lost 4 bases and 1 base respectively, with 11 bases between them. Per the germline V gene, CDR1 is SGHDT and CDR2 is YYEEEE. Donors, healthy HIV-negative adults, lacked recent acute infections or vaccinations. This chain uses TRBV5-6 with TRBJ1-2; D unresolved. This clonotype was obtained from a man in his late teens or twenties in good health. The sequenced sample was naive CD4+ T cells sorted from blood. Described subset: CD45RA+ positively selected. CDR3 protein: CASSVDPLNYGYTF. CDR3 in DNA: TGTGCCAGCAGCGTGGATCCCCTTAACTATGGCTACACCTTC.